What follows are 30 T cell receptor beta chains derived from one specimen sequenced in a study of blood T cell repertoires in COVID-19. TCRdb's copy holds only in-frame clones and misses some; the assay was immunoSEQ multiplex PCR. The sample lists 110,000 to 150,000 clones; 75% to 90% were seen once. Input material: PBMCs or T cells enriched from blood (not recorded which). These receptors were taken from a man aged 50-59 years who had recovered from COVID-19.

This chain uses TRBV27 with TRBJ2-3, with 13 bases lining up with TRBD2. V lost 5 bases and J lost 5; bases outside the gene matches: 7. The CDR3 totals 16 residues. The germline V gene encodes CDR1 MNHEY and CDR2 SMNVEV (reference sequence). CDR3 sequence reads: CASSLRLAGGIDTQYF. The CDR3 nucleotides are TGTGCCAGCAGTCTCAGACTAGCGGGGGGAATAGATACGCAGTATTTT.

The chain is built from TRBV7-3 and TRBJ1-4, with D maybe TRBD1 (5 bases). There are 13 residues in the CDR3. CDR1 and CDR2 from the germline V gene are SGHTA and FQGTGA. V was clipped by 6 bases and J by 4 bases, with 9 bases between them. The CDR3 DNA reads TGTGCCAGCAGTCCCCAGGGTAATGAAAAACTGTTTTTT. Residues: CASSPQGNEKLFF.

CDR3: CASSLQGDTEAFF. DNA for the CDR3: TGTGCCAGCAGCCTACAGGGGGACACTGAAGCTTTCTTT. V gene TRBV5-5 combines with J gene TRBJ1-1, with 8 bases aligning to TRBD1. This CDR3 is built from 13 residues. Germline V gene data show CDR1 as SGHKS and CDR2 as YYEKEE (reference sequence). With 4 bases clipped from V and 3 bases from J, the junction kept 2 bases outside the gene matches.

The DNA of the CDR3 is TGTGCCACCAGTGATCCCCCGACCGGGCAAGAGACCCAGTACTTC. Translated: CATSDPPTGQETQYF. The chain has TRBV24-1 and TRBJ2-5; D remains unclear. Trimming left V 3 bases short and J 2 bases short, with 12 bases between. The germline V gene has CDR1 KGHDR and CDR2 SFDVKD. The CDR3 covers 15 residues.

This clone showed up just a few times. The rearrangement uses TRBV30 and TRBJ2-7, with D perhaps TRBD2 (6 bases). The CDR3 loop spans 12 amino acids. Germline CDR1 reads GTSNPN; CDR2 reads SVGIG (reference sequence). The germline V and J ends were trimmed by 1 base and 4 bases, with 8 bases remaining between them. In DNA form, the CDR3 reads TGTGCCTGGAGTGCCCGGGGGTACGAGCAGTACTTC. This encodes CAWSARGYEQYF.

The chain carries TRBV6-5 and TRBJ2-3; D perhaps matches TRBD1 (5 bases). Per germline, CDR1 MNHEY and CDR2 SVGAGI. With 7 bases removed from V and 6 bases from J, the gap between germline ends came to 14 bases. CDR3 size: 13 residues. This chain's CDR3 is CASKGPSLDTQYF. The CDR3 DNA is TGTGCCAGCAAGGGGCCCTCTTTGGATACGCAGTATTTT.

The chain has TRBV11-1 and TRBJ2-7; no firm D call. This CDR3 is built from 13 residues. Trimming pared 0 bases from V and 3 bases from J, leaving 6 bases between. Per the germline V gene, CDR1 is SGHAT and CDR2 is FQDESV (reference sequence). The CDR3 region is CASSLAGVYEQYF. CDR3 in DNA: TGTGCCAGCAGCTTAGCGGGCGTCTACGAGCAGTACTTC.

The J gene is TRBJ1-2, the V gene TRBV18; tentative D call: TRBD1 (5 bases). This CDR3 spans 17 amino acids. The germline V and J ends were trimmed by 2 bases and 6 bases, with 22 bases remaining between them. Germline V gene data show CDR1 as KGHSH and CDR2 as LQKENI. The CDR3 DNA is TGTGCCAGCTCACCATCTCCTTTTGGGGAGGGGAAGGATGGCTACACCTTC. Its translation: CASSPSPFGEGKDGYTF. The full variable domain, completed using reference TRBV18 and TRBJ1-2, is NAGVMQNPRHLVRRRGQEARLRCSPMKGHSHVYWYRQLPEEGLKFMVYLQKENIIDESGMPKERFSAEFPKEGPSILRIQQVVRGDSAAYFCASSPSPFGEGKDGYTFGSGTRLTVV.

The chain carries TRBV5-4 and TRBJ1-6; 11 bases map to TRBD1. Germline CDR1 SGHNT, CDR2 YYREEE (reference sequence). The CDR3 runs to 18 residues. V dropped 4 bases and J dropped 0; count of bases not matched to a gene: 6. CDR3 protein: CASSTGTGGYSYNSPLHF. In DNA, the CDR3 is TGTGCCAGCAGCACCGGGACAGGGGGTTACTCCTATAATTCACCCCTCCACTTT.

The CDR3 DNA follows: TGTGCCAGCAGTCGCCCACTCGGGACTCTCATCTACAATGAGCAGTTCTTC. Translated: CASSRPLGTLIYNEQFF. V and J are TRBV28 and TRBJ2-1; a weak D match, TRBD2 (6 bases). The CDR3 loop spans 17 amino acids. V gave up 5 bases and J gave up 3 bases, with 20 bases separating them. Germline V gene lookup returns CDR1 MDHEN and CDR2 SYDVKM.

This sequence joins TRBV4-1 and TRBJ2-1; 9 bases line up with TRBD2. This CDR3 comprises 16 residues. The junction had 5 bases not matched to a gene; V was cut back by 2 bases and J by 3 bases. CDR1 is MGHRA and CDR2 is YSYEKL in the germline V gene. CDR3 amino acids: CASSQNLAGIYNEQFF. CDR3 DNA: TGCGCCAGCAGCCAAAATCTAGCGGGGATCTACAATGAGCAGTTCTTC.

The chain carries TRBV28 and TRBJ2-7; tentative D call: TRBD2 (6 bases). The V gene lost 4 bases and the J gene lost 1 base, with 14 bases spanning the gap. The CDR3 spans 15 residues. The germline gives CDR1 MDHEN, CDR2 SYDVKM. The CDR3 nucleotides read TGTGCCAGCAGTTCCGGGGGTCTCCGTTCCTACGAGCAGTACTTC. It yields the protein CASSSGGLRSYEQYF.

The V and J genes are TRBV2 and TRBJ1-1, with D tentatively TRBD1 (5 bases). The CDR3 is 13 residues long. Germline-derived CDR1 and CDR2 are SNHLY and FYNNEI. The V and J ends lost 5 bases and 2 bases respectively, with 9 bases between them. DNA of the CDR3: TGTGCCAGCAGTTATACAGGAAACACTGAAGCTTTCTTT. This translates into CASSYTGNTEAFF.

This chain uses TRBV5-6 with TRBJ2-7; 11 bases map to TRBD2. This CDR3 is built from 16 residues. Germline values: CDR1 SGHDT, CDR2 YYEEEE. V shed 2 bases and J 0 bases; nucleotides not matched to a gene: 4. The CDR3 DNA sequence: TGTGCCAGCAGCTTACTTACTAGCGGGAGCTCCTACGAGCAGTACTTC. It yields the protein CASSLLTSGSSYEQYF.

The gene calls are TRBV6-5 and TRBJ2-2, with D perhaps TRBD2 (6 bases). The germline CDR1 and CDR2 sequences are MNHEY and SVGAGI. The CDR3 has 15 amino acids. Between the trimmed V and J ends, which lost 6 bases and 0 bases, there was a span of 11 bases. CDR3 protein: CASRIADTNTGELFF. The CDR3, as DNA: TGTGCCAGCAGGATAGCGGATACGAACACCGGGGAGCTGTTTTTT.

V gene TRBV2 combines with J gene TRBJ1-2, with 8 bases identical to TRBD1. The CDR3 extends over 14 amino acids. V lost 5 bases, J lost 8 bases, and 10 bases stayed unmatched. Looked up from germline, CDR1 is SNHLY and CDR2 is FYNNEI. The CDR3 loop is CASSPCRDRCGYTF. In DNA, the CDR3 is TGTGCCAGCAGTCCCTGCCGGGACAGGTGCGGCTACACCTTC.

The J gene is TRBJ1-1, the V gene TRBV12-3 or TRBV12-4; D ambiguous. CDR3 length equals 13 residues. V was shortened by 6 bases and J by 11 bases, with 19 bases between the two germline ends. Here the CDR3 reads CASRIFEREWAFF. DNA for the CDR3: TGTGCCAGCAGGATCTTCGAACGTGAGTGGGCTTTCTTT.

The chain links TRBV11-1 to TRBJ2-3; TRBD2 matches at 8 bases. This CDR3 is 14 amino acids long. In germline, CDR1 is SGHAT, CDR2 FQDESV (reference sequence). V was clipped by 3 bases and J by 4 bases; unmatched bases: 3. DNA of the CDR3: TGTGCCAGCAGCTTTGACGGGGGGGCAGATACGCAGTATTTT. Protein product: CASSFDGGADTQYF.

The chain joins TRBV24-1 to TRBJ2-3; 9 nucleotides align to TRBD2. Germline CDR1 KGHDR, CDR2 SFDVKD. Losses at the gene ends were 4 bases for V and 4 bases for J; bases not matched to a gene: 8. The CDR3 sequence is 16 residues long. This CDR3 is CATSEVSGSYADTQYF. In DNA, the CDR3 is TGTGCCACCAGTGAAGTTAGCGGGAGTTACGCAGATACGCAGTATTTT.

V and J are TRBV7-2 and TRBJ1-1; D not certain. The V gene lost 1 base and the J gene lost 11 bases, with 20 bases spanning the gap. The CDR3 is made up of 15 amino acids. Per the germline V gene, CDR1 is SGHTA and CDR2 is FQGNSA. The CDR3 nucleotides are TGTGCCAGCAGCTTAGTTACCGGGAGTAAGGTGGAGGCTTTCTTT. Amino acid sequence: CASSLVTGSKVEAFF.

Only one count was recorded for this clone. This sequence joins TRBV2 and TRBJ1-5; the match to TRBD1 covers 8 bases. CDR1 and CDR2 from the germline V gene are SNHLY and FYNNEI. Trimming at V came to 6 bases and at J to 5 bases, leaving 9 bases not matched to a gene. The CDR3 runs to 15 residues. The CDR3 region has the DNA TGTGCCAGCAGCATCGACAGGGGAGGCGATCAGCCCCAGCATTTT. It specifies CASSIDRGGDQPQHF.

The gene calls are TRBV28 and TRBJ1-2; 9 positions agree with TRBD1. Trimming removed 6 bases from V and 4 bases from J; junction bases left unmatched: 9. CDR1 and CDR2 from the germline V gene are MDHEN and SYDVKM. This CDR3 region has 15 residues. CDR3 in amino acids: CASRPTGGLSYGYTF. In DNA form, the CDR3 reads TGTGCCAGCAGACCGACAGGGGGGTTGAGCTATGGCTACACCTTC.

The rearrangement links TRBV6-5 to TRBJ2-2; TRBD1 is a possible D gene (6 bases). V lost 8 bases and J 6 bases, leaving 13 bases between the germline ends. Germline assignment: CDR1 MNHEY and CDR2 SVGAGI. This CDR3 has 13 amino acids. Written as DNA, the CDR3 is TGTGCCAGCCGACAGGATGTCTCCGGGGAGCTGTTTTTT. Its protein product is CASRQDVSGELFF.

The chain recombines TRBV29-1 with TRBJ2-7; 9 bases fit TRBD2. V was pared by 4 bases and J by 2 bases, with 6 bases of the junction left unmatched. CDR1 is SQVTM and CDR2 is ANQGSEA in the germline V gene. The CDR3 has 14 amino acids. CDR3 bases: TGCAGCGTTGGTGGACTAGCGCTGACCTACGAGCAGTACTTC. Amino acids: CSVGGLALTYEQYF.

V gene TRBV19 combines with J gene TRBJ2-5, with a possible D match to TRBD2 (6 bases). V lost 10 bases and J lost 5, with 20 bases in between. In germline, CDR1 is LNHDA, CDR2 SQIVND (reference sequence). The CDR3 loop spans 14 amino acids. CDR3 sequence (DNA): TGTGCCACCACGCGGGGTATCCCCTCGGAGACCCAGTACTTC. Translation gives CATTRGIPSETQYF.

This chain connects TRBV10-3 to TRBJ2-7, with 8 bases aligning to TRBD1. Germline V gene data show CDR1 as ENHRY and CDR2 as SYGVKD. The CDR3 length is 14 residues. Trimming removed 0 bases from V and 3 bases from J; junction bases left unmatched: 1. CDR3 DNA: TGTGCCATCAGTGAGTCAGGGACAGGCTACGAGCAGTACTTC. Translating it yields CAISESGTGYEQYF.

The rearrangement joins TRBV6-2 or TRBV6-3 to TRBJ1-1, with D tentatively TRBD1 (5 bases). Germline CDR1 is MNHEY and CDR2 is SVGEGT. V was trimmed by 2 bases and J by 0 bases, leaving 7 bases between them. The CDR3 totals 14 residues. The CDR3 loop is CASSYLQVNTEAFF. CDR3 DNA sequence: TGTGCCAGCAGTTACCTACAGGTGAACACTGAAGCTTTCTTT.

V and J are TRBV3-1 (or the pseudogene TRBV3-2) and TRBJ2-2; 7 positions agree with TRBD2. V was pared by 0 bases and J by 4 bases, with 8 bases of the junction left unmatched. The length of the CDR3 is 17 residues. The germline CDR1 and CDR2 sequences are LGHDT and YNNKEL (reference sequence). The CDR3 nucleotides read TGTGCCAGCAGCCAAGAGGGAGGGCTAGCGCGCACCGGGGAGCTGTTTTTT. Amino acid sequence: CASSQEGGLARTGELFF.

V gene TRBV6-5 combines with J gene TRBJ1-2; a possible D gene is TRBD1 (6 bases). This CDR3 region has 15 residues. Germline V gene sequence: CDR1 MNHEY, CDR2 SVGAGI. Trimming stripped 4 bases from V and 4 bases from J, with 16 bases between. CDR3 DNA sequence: TGTGCCAGCAGTTTCCCGGGAAGGACAGCCTATGGCTACACCTTC. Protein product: CASSFPGRTAYGYTF.

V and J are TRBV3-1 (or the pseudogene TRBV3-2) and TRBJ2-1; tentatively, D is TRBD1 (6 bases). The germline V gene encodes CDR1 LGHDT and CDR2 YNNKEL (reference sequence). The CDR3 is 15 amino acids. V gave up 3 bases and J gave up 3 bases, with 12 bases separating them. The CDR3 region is CASSQSRGDYNEQFF. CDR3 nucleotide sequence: TGTGCCAGCAGCCAGTCCAGGGGTGACTACAATGAGCAGTTCTTC.